The clone carrying this T cell receptor (beta chain) was detected ten times or more. Its target is unknown. One entry per CDR3 protein, called by TCRdb with MiXCR from the reads. Of a few hundred thousand distinct CDR3 sequences in the sample, 25% to 35% were seen once. This CDR3 is built from 15 residues. Germline V gives CDR1 SGHAT, CDR2 FQNNGV. V was trimmed by 5 bases and J by 3 bases, leaving 17 bases between them. The data were taken from a study of T cell repertoires in cytomegalovirus infection. Findings and limits, study-wide: CMV-specific TCR beta clonotypes restricted by HLA-C dominated the ex vivo response.

Sequenced material: cultured PBMCs, taken from culture after CMV antigen stimulation. The TCR originated in a human donor in good health (CMV status not recorded). Some clones in this sample may be carry-over from other donors' samples. This chain links TRBV11-2 with TRBJ2-7, with D tentatively TRBD1 or TRBD2 (5 bases each). The CDR3 DNA reads TGTGCCAGCAGCCCGGGACCGAGTATGTTCTACGAGCAGTACTTC. Its protein is CASSPGPSMFYEQYF. Full variable domain (missing parts from reference TRBV11-2 and TRBJ2-7): EAGVAQSPRYKIIEKRQSVAFWCNPISGHATLYWYQQILGQGPKLLIQFQNNGVVDDSQLPKDRFSAERLKGVDSTLKIQPAKLEDSAVYLCASSPGPSMFYEQYFGPGTRLTVT.